The entry that follows covers one T cell receptor beta chain sequence. The specificity of this receptor is unknown. Base qualities are not provided; no much larger clone lies one nucleotide away. V is pared back by 0 bases and J by 4 bases, with 13 bases lying between the germline termini. Reading from cysteine to phenylalanine, the CDR3 counts 15 amino acids. This entry keeps only the CDR3 DNA: 45 bases, framed from base 1. The CDR1 and CDR2 encoded by the germline V gene are SGHRS and YFSETQ. The record originates from a study of blood T cell repertoires in COVID-19 (dated by TCRdb to 2020 to 2022). Notes on the research overall: The collaborator samples originated in the United States, Italy and Spain and spanned the acute and convalescent phases of COVID-19. Sample metadata almost always included a de-identified subject ID, COVID-19 status, age in years and sex. The samples were drawn from the first 160 participants of the ongoing ImmuneRACE study and from over a thousand subjects provided by 6 global collaborators. The material from the prospective study consisted of cDNA or gDNA derived from T cells, B-cell-depleted T cells, or PBMCs. Where available, HLA class I and class II types were obtained from metadata supplied by the sample provider rather than from assay-based typing. The repertoires were made available in a free public database intended to serve as a resource for research on the immune response to SARS-CoV-2. Deeply sampled blood TCRbeta repertoires from subjects exposed to, actively infected with, or recovered from COVID-19 were included in the dataset.

The collaborating institutions used their own protocols to collect whole blood in K2EDTA tubes. For TCRbeta analysis, collaborator samples were shipped as frozen whole blood, as isolated PBMCs, or as DNA extracted from either sample type. Findings and caveats that apply to the study as a whole: The quantity of clinical and demographic metadata differed by source and by participant and was supplied without curation.

The immunoSEQ Assay, a bias-controlled multiplex PCR, was used to amplify TCRbeta CDR3 regions from genomic DNA. In the paper's pipeline: The number of nucleated cells in each sample was estimated from the amplification of reference gene primers within the assay. To quantify the absolute abundance of each unique TCRbeta CDR3 rearrangement, sequence reads were collapsed and filtered. Productive Simpson clonality was computed per sample as the square root of Simpson's diversity index over productive rearrangements. TCRdb provides this immuneACCESS table in a form limited to in-frame rearrangements. Some clones are lacking; in checked studies, under half of them reflect an unresolved V gene, and why the rest are absent is not known. V and J calls and clone size follow that table, whereas D and trimming were derived from the DNA. This sample gives about 260,000 clones in total; over 75% of them show up just once. Roughly 14% of the sample is taken by the ten largest.

The V gene is TRBV5-1 and the J gene is TRBJ1-1; possibly the D gene is TRBD1, per 5 matching bases. Sequenced: peripheral blood. The clonotype was recovered from a human donor in a cohort sampled during active COVID-19. The DNA reads as follows: TGCGCCAGCAGCTTGGCTGGGGCAGGAATCACTGAAGCTTTCTTT. Its protein reads: CASSLAGAGITEAFF. This CDR3, with the reference TRBV5-1 and TRBJ1-1 proteins standing in past its ends, gives the full variable domain KAGVTQTPRYLIKTRGQQVTLSCSPISGHRSVSWYQQTPGQGLQFLFEYFSETQRNKGNFPGRFSGRQFSNSRSEMNVSTLELGDSALYLCASSLAGAGITEAFFGQGTRLTVV.